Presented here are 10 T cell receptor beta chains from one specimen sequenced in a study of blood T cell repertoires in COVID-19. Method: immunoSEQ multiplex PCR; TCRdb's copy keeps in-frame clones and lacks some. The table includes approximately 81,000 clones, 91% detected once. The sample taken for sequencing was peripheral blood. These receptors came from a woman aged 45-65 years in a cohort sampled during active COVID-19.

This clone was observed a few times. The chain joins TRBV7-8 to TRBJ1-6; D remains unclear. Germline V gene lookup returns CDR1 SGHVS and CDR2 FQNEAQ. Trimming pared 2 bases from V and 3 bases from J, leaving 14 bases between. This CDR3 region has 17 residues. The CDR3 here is CASSLRGPGVYNSPLHF. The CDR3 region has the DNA TGTGCCAGCAGCTTAAGAGGTCCCGGCGTCTATAATTCACCCCTCCACTTT.

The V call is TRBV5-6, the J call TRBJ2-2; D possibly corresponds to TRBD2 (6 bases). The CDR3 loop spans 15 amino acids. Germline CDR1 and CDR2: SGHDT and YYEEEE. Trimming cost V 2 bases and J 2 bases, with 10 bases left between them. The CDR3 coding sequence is TGTGCCAGCAGCTTACCAGCGGGTAACACCGGGGAGCTGTTTTTT. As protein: CASSLPAGNTGELFF.

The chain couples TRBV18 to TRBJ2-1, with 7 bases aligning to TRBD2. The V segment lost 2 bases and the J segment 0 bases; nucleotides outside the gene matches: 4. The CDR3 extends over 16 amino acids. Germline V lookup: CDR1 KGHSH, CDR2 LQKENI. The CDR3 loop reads CASSPNGGSSYNEQFF. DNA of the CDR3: TGTGCCAGCTCACCAAACGGGGGGTCCTCCTACAATGAGCAGTTCTTC.

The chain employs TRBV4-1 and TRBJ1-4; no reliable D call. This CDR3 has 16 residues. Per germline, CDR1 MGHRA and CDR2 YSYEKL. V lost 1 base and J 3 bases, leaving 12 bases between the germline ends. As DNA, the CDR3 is TGCGCCAGCAGCCAAGGGCTAGGGAGGTCTAATGAAAAACTGTTTTTT. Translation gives CASSQGLGRSNEKLFF.

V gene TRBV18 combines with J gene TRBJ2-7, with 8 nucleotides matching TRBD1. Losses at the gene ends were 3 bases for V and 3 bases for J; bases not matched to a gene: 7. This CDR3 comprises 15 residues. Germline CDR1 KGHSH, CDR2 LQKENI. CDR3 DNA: TGTGCCAGCTCACCGCGTCCCGGGACAGGCTACGAGCAGTACTTC. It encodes CASSPRPGTGYEQYF.

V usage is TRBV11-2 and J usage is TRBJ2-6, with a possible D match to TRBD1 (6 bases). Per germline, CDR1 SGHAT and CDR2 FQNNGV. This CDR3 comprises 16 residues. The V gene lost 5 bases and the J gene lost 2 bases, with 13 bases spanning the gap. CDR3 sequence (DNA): TGTGCCAGCAGCCTAAGTGGGGGCACTGGGGCCAACGTCCTGACTTTC. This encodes CASSLSGGTGANVLTF. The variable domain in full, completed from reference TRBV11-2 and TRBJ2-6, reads EAGVAQSPRYKIIEKRQSVAFWCNPISGHATLYWYQQILGQGPKLLIQFQNNGVVDDSQLPKDRFSAERLKGVDSTLKIQPAKLEDSAVYLCASSLSGGTGANVLTFGAGSRLTVL.

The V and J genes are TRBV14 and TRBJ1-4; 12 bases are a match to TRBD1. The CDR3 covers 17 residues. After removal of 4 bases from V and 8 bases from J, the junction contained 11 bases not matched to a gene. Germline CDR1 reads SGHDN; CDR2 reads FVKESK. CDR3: CASSLNPPGQGAEKLFF. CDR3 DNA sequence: TGTGCCAGCAGCCTCAACCCCCCGGGACAGGGGGCCGAAAAACTGTTTTTT.

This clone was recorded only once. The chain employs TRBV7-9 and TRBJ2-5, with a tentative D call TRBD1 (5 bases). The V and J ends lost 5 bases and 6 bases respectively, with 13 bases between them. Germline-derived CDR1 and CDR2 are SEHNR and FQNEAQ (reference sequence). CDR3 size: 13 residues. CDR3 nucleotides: TGTGCCAGCAGCCACCCAGGGATTAAGACCCAGTACTTC. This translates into CASSHPGIKTQYF. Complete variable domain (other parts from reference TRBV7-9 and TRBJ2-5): DTGVSQNPRHKITKRGQNVTFRCDPISEHNRLYWYRQTLGQGPEFLTYFQNEAQLEKSRLLSDRFSAERPKGSFSTLEIQRTEQGDSAMYLCASSHPGIKTQYFGPGTRLLVL.

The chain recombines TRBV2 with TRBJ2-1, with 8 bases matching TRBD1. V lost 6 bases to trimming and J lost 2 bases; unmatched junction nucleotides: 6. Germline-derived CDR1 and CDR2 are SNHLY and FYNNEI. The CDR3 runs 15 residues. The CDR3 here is CASREKTGAYNEQFF. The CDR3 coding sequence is TGTGCCAGCAGGGAGAAGACAGGGGCCTACAATGAGCAGTTCTTC.

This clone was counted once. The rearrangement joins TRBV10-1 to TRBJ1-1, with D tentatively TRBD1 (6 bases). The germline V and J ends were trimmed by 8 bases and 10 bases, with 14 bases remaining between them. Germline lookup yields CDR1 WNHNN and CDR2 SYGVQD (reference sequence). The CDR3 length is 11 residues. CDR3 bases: TGCGCCAGCCGGACAGCCCTACCAGCTTTCTTT. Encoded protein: CASRTALPAFF.